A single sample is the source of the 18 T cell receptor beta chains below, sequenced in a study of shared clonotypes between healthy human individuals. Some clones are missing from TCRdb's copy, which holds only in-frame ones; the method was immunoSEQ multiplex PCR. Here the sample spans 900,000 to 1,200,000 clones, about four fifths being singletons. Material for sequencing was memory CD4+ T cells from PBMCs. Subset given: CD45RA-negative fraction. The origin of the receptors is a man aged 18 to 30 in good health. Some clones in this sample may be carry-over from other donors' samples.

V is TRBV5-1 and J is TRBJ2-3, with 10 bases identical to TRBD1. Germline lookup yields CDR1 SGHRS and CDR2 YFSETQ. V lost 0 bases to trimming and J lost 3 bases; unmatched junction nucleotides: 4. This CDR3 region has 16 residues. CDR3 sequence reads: CASSLELGQGTDTQYF. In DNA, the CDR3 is TGCGCCAGCAGCTTGGAACTGGGACAGGGGACAGATACGCAGTATTTT.

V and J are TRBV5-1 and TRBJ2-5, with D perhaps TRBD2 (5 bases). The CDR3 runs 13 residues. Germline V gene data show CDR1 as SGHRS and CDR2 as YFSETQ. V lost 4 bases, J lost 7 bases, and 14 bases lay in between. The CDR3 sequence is CASSAGLKGTQYF. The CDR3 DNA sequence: TGCGCCAGCAGCGCCGGACTGAAAGGGACCCAGTACTTC. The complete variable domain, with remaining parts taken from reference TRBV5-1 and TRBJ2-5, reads KAGVTQTPRYLIKTRGQQVTLSCSPISGHRSVSWYQQTPGQGLQFLFEYFSETQRNKGNFPGRFSGRQFSNSRSEMNVSTLELGDSALYLCASSAGLKGTQYFGPGTRLLVL.

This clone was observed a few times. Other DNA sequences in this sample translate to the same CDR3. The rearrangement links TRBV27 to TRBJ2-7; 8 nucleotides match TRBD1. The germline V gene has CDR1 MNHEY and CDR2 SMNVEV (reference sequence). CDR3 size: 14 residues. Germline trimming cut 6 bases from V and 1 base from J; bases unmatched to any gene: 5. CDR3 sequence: CASRMDRESYEQYF. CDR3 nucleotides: TGTGCCAGCAGAATGGACAGGGAATCCTACGAGCAGTACTTC.

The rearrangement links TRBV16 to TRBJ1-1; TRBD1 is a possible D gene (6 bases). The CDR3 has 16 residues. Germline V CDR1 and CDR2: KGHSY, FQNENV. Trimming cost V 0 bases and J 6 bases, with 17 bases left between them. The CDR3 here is CASSQSMMGGGSEAFF. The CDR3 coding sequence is TGTGCCAGCAGCCAATCGATGATGGGGGGGGGCTCTGAAGCTTTCTTT.

CDR3 nucleotide sequence: TGTGCCGGCGGGGACGGGCAAGAGACCCAGTACTTC. As protein: CAGGDGQETQYF. The chain has TRBV21-1 and TRBJ2-5; TRBD2, the table's D call, was not compared with the DNA. TRBV21-1 is flagged as a pseudogene. The CDR3 length is 12 residues.

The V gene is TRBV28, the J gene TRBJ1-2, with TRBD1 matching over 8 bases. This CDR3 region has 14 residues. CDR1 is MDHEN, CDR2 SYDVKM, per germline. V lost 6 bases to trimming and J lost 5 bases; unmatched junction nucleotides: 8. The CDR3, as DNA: TGTGCCAGCAGCAGGGGGCCCGGAGGGTATGGCTACACCTTC. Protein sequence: CASSRGPGGYGYTF.

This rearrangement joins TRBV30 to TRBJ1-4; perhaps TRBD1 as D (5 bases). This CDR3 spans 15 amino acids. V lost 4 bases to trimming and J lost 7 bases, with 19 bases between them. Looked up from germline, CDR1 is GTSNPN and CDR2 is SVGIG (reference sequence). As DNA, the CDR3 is TGTGCCTGGACAAAAGCGGGGCTGAGAGGTGAAAAACTGTTTTTT. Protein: CAWTKAGLRGEKLFF.

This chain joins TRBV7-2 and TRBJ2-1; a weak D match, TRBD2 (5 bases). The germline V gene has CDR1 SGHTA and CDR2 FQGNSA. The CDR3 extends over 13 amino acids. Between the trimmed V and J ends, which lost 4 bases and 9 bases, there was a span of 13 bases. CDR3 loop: CASSSRNGIEQFF. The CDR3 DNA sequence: TGTGCCAGCAGCTCTCGTAACGGGATTGAGCAGTTCTTC.

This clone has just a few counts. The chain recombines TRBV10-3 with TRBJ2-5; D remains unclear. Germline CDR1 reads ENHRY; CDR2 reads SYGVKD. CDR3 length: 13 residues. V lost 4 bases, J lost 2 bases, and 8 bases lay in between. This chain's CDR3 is CAISVDSQETQYF. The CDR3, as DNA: TGTGCCATCAGTGTAGACTCTCAAGAGACCCAGTACTTC.

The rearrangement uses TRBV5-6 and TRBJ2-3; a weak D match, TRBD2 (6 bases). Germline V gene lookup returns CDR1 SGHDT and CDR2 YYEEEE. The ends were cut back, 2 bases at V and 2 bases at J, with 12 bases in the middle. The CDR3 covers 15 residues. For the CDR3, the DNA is TGTGCCAGCAGCTTTGCGCGGGACCACACAGATACGCAGTATTTT. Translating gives CASSFARDHTDTQYF.

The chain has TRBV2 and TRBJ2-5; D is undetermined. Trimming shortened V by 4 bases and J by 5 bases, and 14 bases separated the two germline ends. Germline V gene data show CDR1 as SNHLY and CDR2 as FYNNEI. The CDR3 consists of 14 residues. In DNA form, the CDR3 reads TGTGCCAGCAGTGTTCGAAGGGCCATGGAGACCCAGTACTTC. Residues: CASSVRRAMETQYF.

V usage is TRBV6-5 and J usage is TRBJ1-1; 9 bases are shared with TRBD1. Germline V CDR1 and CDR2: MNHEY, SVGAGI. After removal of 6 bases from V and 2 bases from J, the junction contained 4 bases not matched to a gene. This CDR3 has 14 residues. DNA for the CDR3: TGTGCCAGCAGGAAGACAGGGGGAAACACTGAAGCTTTCTTT. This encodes CASRKTGGNTEAFF.

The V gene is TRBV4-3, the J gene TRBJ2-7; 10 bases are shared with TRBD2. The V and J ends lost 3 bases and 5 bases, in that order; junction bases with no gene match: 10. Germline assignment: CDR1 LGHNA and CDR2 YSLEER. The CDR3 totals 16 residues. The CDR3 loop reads CASSQGLAGDPHEQYF. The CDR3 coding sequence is TGCGCCAGCAGCCAGGGGCTAGCGGGAGACCCCCACGAGCAGTACTTC.

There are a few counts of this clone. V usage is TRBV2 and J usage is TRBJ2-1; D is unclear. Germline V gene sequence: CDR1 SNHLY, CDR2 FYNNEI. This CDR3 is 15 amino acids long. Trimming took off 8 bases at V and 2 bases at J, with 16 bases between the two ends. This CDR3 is CASGWSKGTYNEQFF. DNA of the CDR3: TGTGCCAGCGGGTGGTCGAAAGGTACCTACAATGAGCAGTTCTTC.

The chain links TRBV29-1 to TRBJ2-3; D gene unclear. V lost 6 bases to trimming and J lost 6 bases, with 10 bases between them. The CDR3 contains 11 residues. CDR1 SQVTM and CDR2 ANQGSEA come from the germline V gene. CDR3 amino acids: CSVTNTDTQYF. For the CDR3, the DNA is TGCAGCGTCACAAACACGGATACGCAGTATTTT.

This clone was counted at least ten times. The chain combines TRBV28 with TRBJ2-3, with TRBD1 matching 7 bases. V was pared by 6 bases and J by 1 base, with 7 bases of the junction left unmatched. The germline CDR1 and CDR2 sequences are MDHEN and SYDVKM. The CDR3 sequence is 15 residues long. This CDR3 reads CASRNDRDGTDTQYF. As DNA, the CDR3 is TGTGCCAGCAGAAACGACAGGGACGGCACAGATACGCAGTATTTT.

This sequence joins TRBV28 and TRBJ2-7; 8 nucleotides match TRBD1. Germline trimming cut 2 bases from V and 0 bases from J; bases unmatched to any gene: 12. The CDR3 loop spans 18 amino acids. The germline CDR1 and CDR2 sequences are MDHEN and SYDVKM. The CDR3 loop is CASSLEVRGLSISYEQYF. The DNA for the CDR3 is TGTGCCAGCAGTTTAGAGGTCAGGGGGCTTTCAATCTCCTACGAGCAGTACTTC.

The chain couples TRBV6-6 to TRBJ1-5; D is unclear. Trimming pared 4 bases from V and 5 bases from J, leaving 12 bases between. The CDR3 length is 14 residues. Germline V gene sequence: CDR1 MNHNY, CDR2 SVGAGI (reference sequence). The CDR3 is CASSSPVVDQPQHF. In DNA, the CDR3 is TGTGCCAGCAGTTCCCCTGTGGTGGATCAGCCCCAGCATTTT.